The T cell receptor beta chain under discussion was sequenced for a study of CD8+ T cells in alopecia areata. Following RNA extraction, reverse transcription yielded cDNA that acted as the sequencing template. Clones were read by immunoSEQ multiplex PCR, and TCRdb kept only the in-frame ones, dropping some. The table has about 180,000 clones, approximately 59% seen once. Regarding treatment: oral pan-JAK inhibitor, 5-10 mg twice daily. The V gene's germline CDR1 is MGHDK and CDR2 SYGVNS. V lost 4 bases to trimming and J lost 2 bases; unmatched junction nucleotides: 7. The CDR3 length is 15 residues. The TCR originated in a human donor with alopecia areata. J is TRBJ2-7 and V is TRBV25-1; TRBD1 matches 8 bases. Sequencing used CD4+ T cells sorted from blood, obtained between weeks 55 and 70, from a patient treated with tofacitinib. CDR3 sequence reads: CASSGLGQEPYEQYF. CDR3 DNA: TGTGCCAGCAGTGGGCTGGGACAGGAACCCTACGAGCAGTACTTC.